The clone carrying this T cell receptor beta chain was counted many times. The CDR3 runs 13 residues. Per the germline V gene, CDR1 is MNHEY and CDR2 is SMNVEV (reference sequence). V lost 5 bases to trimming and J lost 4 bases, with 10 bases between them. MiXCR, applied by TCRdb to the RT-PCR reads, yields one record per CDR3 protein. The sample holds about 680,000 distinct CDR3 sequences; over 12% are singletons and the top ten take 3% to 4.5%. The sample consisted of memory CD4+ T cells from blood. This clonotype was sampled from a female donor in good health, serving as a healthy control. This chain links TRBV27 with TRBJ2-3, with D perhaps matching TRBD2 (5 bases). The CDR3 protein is CASSRGGSDTQYF. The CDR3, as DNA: TGTGCCAGCAGTCGCGGCGGGTCAGATACGCAGTATTTT.